The 20 T cell receptor beta chains reported below all come from one sample, sequenced in a study of cytomegalovirus exposure and HLA in healthy donors. Here immunoSEQ multiplex PCR was the method, and the copy in TCRdb shows in-frame clones only, minus some. The table includes 250,000 to 300,000 clones, 80% to 90% detected once. What was sequenced was PBMCs. The source is a woman aged 18-35 years in good health and CMV-seronegative.

This chain connects TRBV7-8 to TRBJ2-1; a weak D match, TRBD1 (6 bases). The CDR3 extends over 17 amino acids. CDR1 SGHVS and CDR2 FQNEAQ come from the germline V gene. Trimming shortened V by 5 bases and J by 0 bases, and 17 bases separated the two germline ends. CDR3 sequence (DNA): TGTGCCAGCAGCAAGGGGCGTGGGGACACCTCCTACAATGAGCAGTTCTTC. Translation gives CASSKGRGDTSYNEQFF.

A single count supports this clone. The chain recombines TRBV10-1 with TRBJ2-1; 7 bases line up with TRBD2. Germline CDR1 is WNHNN and CDR2 is SYGVQD (reference sequence). V lost 3 bases and J lost 2; bases outside the gene matches: 7. This CDR3 has 16 residues. The CDR3 protein is CASSDSLADTYNEQFF. The CDR3 nucleotides are TGCGCCAGCAGTGATAGTCTAGCGGATACCTACAATGAGCAGTTCTTC.

The V gene is TRBV7-9, the J gene TRBJ1-2, with a tentative D call TRBD1 (5 bases). Trimming removed 5 bases at V and 13 bases at J, with 17 bases between. The CDR3 length is 12 residues. Germline CDR1 SEHNR, CDR2 FQNEAQ (reference sequence). DNA of the CDR3: TGTGCCAGCAGCCAAGATGCAGGGTGGGGCACCTTC. This translates into CASSQDAGWGTF. Full variable domain (remainder filled in from reference TRBV7-9 and TRBJ1-2): DTGVSQNPRHKITKRGQNVTFRCDPISEHNRLYWYRQTLGQGPEFLTYFQNEAQLEKSRLLSDRFSAERPKGSFSTLEIQRTEQGDSAMYLCASSQDAGWGTFGSGTRLTVV.

This clone was counted a few times. The rearrangement joins TRBV5-4 to TRBJ1-4, with D maybe TRBD1 (5 bases). Germline assignment: CDR1 SGHNT and CDR2 YYREEE (reference sequence). Trimming removed 3 bases at V and 8 bases at J, with 14 bases between. The CDR3 sequence is 14 residues long. The CDR3 bases are TGTGCCAGCAGCTCCCAGGGAATTGAAGAAAAACTGTTTTTT. Translated, it gives CASSSQGIEEKLFF.

Written as DNA, the CDR3 is TGCGCCAGCAGCGCACGAACAGGGACTGAAGCTTTCTTT. Translation gives CASSARTGTEAFF. The rearrangement joins TRBV5-1 to TRBJ1-1; D might be TRBD1 (6 bases). V lost 4 bases, J lost 5 bases, and 12 bases lay in between. The CDR3 contains 13 residues. The V gene's germline CDR1 is SGHRS and CDR2 YFSETQ.

For the CDR3, the DNA is TGCGCCAGCAGCACGGGCCCCAGCGGGGGCTACAATGAGCAGTTCTTC. Protein sequence: CASSTGPSGGYNEQFF. The chain recombines TRBV5-1 with TRBJ2-1; 8 bases agree with TRBD2. The CDR3 extends over 16 amino acids. The V and J ends lost 4 bases and 3 bases, in that order; junction bases with no gene match: 9. Germline values: CDR1 SGHRS, CDR2 YFSETQ.

The chain combines TRBV4-1 with TRBJ2-7; tentatively, D is TRBD2 (5 bases). Trimming stripped 4 bases from V and 1 base from J, with 26 bases between. Germline CDR1 MGHRA, CDR2 YSYEKL. CDR3 size: 19 residues. The CDR3 loop reads CASSPAARVAVLESYEQYF. CDR3 coding DNA: TGCGCCAGCAGCCCCGCGGCGAGGGTAGCAGTTCTAGAGTCCTACGAGCAGTACTTC.

This clone was seen only once. The chain recombines TRBV6-1 with TRBJ2-6; possibly TRBD1 for D (5 bases). The CDR3 runs to 17 residues. Germline CDR1 is MNHNS and CDR2 is SASEGT. V lost 4 bases and J 0 bases, leaving 13 bases between the germline ends. In nucleotides, the CDR3 is TGTGCCAGCAGTGGACGACAGTTCCTCTCTGGGGCCAACGTCCTGACTTTC. Its translation: CASSGRQFLSGANVLTF.

The chain combines TRBV5-6 with TRBJ1-5; weak D call: TRBD1 (5 bases). CDR1 and CDR2 (germline): SGHDT, YYEEEE. The CDR3 sequence is 15 residues long. V gave up 3 bases and J gave up 5 bases, with 15 bases separating them. DNA of the CDR3: TGTGCCAGCAGCTCCAAGCCCGGGGGAGATCAGCCCCAGCATTTT. Translated, it gives CASSSKPGGDQPQHF.

The chain links TRBV18 to TRBJ1-2; 8 bases map to TRBD1. Trimming cost V 6 bases and J 3 bases; bases outside gene matches: 3. The germline CDR1 and CDR2 sequences are KGHSH and LQKENI. CDR3 size: 13 residues. The chain's CDR3 is CASSTDRDYGYTF. The CDR3 DNA reads as TGTGCCAGCTCCACGGACAGGGACTATGGCTACACCTTC.

The chain is built from TRBV7-8 and TRBJ2-5, with D hard to call. CDR1 and CDR2 (germline): SGHVS, FQNEAQ. The V end was cut by 2 bases, the J end by 5 bases, with 12 bases between. The CDR3 totals 14 residues. CDR3 residues: CASSLRQATETQYF. For the CDR3, the DNA is TGTGCCAGCAGCTTACGTCAGGCCACGGAGACCCAGTACTTC.

The chain couples TRBV11-2 to TRBJ2-5; 8 nucleotides match TRBD1. The CDR3 has 16 amino acids. Per germline, CDR1 SGHAT and CDR2 FQNNGV. The ends lost 3 bases at V and 5 bases at J; junction bases unmatched: 11. The CDR3, as DNA: TGTGCCAGCAGCTTGGGTAGACAGGGGAATGGGGAGACCCAGTACTTC. Protein: CASSLGRQGNGETQYF.

The rearrangement links TRBV7-2 to TRBJ2-5; 11 bases fit TRBD2. CDR1 is SGHTA, CDR2 FQGNSA, per germline. With 5 bases clipped from V and 4 bases from J, the junction kept 15 bases outside the gene matches. This CDR3 contains 18 residues. In DNA form, the CDR3 reads TGTGCCAGCAGCCTACCCCTAATGGCTAGCGGGGGGCGAGAGACCCAGTACTTC. Amino acid sequence: CASSLPLMASGGRETQYF.

This chain uses TRBV10-2 with TRBJ1-1; D remains unclear. The CDR3 has 13 amino acids. V lost 7 bases and J lost 1, with 10 bases in between. Per germline, CDR1 WSHSY and CDR2 SAAADI. The CDR3 loop is CASKPRENTEAFF. The CDR3 DNA sequence: TGCGCCAGCAAACCCCGAGAGAACACTGAAGCTTTCTTT.

This chain connects TRBV19 to TRBJ1-5, with 7 bases identical to TRBD1. Germline CDR1 and CDR2: LNHDA and SQIVND (reference sequence). This CDR3 is built from 13 residues. After removal of 7 bases from V and 4 bases from J, the junction contained 4 bases not matched to a gene. CDR3 residues: CASKVQGNQPQHF. The CDR3 DNA is TGTGCCAGTAAAGTACAGGGGAATCAGCCCCAGCATTTT.

The rearrangement uses TRBV15 and TRBJ2-7, with unresolved D. Trimming removed 3 bases at V and 2 bases at J, with 8 bases between. The CDR3 has 13 amino acids. Germline lookup yields CDR1 LNHNV and CDR2 YYDKDF (reference sequence). CDR3 in DNA: TGTGCCACCAGCAGCCGACACCCCTACGAGCAGTACTTC. Translation: CATSSRHPYEQYF.

The chain uses TRBV30 and TRBJ2-7; possible D gene TRBD1, 6 bases. The CDR3 extends over 12 amino acids. V gave up 2 bases and J gave up 3 bases, with 8 bases separating them. Germline loops: CDR1 GTSNPN, CDR2 SVGIG (reference sequence). In DNA form, the CDR3 reads TGTGCCTGGAGTCTACAGGGCTACGAGCAGTACTTC. It yields the protein CAWSLQGYEQYF.

J is TRBJ2-6 and V is TRBV11-2; tentatively, D is TRBD2 (6 bases). V was cut by 5 bases and J by 2 bases, with 13 bases left in between. Per germline, CDR1 SGHAT and CDR2 FQNNGV. The CDR3 sequence is 16 residues long. The CDR3 loop is CASSLTWGAGANVLTF. CDR3 bases: TGTGCCAGCAGCCTCACTTGGGGGGCTGGGGCCAACGTCCTGACTTTC.

The V gene is TRBV7-2, the J gene TRBJ1-5; D uncertain. Trimming cost V 2 bases and J 2 bases, with 10 bases left between them. Germline V lookup: CDR1 SGHTA, CDR2 FQGNSA. The CDR3 covers 15 residues. The CDR3, as DNA: TGTGCCAGCAGCTTATCGGCGGGCGGCAATCAGCCCCAGCATTTT. Amino acid sequence: CASSLSAGGNQPQHF.

The V call is TRBV30, the J call TRBJ2-6, with D unclear. The CDR3 has 14 amino acids. Trimming cost V 1 base and J 0 bases, with 4 bases left between them. Germline CDR1 GTSNPN, CDR2 SVGIG (reference sequence). In DNA, the CDR3 is TGTGCCTGGAGTGCCAGCTCTGGGGCCAACGTCCTGACTTTC. It is translated as CAWSASSGANVLTF.